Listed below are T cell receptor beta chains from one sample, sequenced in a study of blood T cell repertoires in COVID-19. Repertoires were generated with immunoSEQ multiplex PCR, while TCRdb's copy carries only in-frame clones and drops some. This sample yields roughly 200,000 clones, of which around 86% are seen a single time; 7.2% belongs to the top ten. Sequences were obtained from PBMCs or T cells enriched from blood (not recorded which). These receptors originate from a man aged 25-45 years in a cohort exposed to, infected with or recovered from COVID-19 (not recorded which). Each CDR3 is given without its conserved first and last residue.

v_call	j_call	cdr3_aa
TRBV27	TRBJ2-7	ASGYLAGGTEQY
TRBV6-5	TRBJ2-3	ASSPWEGTDTQY
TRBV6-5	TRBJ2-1	ASSLSTSGTYEQF
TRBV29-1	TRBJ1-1	SVEGTGGATTEAF
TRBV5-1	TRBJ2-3	ASIGGTGTDTQY
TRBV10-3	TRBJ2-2	ATGTGGGGELF
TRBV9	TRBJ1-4	ASNTGTADEKLF
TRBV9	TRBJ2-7	ASSRTGQGLHEQY
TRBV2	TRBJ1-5	ASMSTGGNQPQH
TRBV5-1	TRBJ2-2	ASSLETGGPGELF
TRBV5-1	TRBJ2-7	ASSSGTSGVSSYEQY
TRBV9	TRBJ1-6	ASSQGGTALH
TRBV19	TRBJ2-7	ASSTPGQGGFYEQY
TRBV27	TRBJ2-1	ASSSDSSGRPGYNEQF
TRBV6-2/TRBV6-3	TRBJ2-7	ASSYIRAYEQY
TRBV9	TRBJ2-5	ASSVGTSGPQETQY
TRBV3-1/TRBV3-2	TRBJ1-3	ASSQVWYSAGTIY
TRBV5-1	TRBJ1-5	ASSLGTGWDQPQH
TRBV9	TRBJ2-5	ASSASQGMGETQY
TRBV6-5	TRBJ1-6	ATWDRVQYNSPLH
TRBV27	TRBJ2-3	ASSIGLLSTDTQY
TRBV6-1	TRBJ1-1	ASSELAGGRMNTEAF
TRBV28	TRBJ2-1	ASSTRGSGSRDEQF
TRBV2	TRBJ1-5	ASSAGNNQPQH
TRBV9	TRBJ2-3	ASSVGAGGLTDTQY
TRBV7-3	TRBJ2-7	ASRSRATRRESHEQY
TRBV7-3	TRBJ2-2	ASSFTSGNTGELF
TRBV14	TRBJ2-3	ASSPRTSTDTQY
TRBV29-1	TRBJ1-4	SVELGGGEKLF
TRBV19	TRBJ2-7	ASSILSSGTSYEQY
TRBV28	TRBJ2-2	ATILAGALRTGELF
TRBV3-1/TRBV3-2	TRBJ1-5	ASSQSGGGPQH
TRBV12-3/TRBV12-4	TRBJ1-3	ASSQGTGNTIY
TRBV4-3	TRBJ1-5	ASSQVQGSNQPQH
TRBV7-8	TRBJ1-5	ANSWVGRSNQPQH
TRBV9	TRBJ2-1	ASSARDEQF
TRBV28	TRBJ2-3	ASRKGGSGTQY
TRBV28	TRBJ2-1	ASSKTSGDYNEQF
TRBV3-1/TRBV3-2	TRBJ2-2	ASSPSGLAGRTGELF
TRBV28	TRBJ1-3	ASSRWTGGATGNTIY
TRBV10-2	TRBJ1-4	ASSESTNRGELF
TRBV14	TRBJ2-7	ASSGNRGPNEQY
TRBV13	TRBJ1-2	ASSPGTGQKGYT
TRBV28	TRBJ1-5	ASSGTGRLKPQH
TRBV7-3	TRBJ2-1	ASSRQTSGSNEQF